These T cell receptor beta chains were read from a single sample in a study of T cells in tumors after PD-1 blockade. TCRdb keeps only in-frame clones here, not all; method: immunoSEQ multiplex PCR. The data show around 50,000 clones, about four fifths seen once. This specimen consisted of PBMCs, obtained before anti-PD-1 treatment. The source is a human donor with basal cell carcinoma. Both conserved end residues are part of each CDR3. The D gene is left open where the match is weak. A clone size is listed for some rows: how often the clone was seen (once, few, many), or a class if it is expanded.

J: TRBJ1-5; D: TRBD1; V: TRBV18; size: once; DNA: TGTGCCAGCTCACCGGGACAGGCTAATCTTCAGCCCCAGCATTTT; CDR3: CASSPGQANLQPQHF
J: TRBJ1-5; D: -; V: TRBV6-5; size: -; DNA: TGTGCCAGCCAACTACAACGGACCGTGAAACAGCCCCAGCATTTT; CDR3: CASQLQRTVKQPQHF
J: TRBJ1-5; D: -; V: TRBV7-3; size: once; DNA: TGTGCCAGCAGCTTAGGAAGAAATCAGCCCCAGCATTTT; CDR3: CASSLGRNQPQHF
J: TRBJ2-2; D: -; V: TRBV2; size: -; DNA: TGTGCCAGCAGTCCGGGAACCCTTGGGACCGGGGAGCTGTTTTTT; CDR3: CASSPGTLGTGELFF
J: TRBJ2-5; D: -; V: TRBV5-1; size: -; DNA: TGCGCCAGCAGCCCCCCCAGGGGAGAGACCCAGTACTTC; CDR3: CASSPPRGETQYF
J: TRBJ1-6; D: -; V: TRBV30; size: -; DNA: TGTGCCGCATTTTCCGGGACATCTCGTAATTCACCCCTCCACTTT; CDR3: CAAFSGTSRNSPLHF
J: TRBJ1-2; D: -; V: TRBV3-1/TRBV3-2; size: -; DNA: TGTGCCAGCAGCCCCGACAGGAACGGTGGCTACACCTTC; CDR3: CASSPDRNGGYTF
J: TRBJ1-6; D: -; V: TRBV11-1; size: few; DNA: TGTGCCAGCAGCCGCGAACTATATAATTCACCCCTCCACTTT; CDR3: CASSRELYNSPLHF
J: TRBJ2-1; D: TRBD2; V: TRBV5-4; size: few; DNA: TGTGCCAGCAGCCGCACTAGCGGGGGTTACAATGAGCAGTTCTTC; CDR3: CASSRTSGGYNEQFF
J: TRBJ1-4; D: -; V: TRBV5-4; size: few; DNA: TGTGCCAGCACCCGCGGGCCGAATGAAAAACTGTTTTTT; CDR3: CASTRGPNEKLFF
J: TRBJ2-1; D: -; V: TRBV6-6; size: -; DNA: TGTGCCAGCAGTCTTCCTCATTTAGCTGGCGATTACAATGAGCAGTTCTTC; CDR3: CASSLPHLAGDYNEQFF
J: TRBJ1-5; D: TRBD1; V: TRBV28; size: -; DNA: TGTGCCAGCAGTTTGGTGGGACAGCCATCCAATCAGCCCCAGCATTTT; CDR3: CASSLVGQPSNQPQHF
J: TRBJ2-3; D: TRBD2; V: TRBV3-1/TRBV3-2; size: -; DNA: TGTGCCAGCAGCCCCAGGGTAGCGGGGGGCCGCACAGATACGCAGTATTTT; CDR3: CASSPRVAGGRTDTQYF
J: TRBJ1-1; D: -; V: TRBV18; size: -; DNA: TGTGCCAGCTCACCACCGGGACTTCGAAGAGACACTGAAGCTTTCTTT; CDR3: CASSPPGLRRDTEAFF
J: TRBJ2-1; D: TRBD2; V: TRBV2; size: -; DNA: TGTGCCAGCAGTGTGGGCGGGAGTTCCTACAATGAGCAGTTCTTC; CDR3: CASSVGGSSYNEQFF
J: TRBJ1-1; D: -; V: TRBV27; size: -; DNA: TGTGCCAGCTCCGGACGGAGGAACACTGAAGCTTTCTTT; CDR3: CASSGRRNTEAFF
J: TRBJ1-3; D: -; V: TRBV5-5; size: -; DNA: TGTGCCAGCAAACAGTTGCCCTCTGGAAACACCATATATTTT; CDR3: CASKQLPSGNTIYF
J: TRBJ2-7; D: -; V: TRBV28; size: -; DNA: TGTGCCAGCAGCCCTGGAGGGGCCTACGAGCAGTACTTC; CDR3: CASSPGGAYEQYF
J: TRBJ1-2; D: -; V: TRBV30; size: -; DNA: TGTGCCTGGAGTGTACTTGGTAACTATGGCTACACCTTC; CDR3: CAWSVLGNYGYTF
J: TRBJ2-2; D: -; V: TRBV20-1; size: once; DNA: TGCAGTGCTAGTAGCCTTCGAGGGTCCGGGGAGCTGTTTTTT; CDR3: CSASSLRGSGELFF
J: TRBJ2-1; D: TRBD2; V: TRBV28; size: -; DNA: TGTGCCAGCAGTAGCGGGACTAGCGGAGCCTACAATGAGCAGTTCTTC; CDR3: CASSSGTSGAYNEQFF
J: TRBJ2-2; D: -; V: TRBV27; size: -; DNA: TGTGCCAGCAGTTACGACACCGGGGAGCTGTTTTTT; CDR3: CASSYDTGELFF
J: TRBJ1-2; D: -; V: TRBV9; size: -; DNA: TGTGCCAGCAGCGTAGGCCGGGGAGGGGGTGGCTACACCTTC; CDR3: CASSVGRGGGGYTF
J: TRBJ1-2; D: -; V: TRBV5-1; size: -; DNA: TGCGCCAGCAGCTTGTTTCCGGGCAGGACCGCGCCCTTC; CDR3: CASSLFPGRTAPF
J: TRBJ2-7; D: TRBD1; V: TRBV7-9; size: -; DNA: TGTGCCAGCAGCCCTCCTTTCCGACAGGGCTACGAGCAGTACTTC; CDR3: CASSPPFRQGYEQYF
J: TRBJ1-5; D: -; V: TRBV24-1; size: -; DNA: TGTGCCACCAGTGACCCCGTTGTGAGCAATCAGCCCCAGCATTTT; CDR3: CATSDPVVSNQPQHF
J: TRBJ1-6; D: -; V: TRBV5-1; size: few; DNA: TGCGCCAGCAGCTTGGATGTGGGATTCTCACCCCTCCACTTT; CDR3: CASSLDVGFSPLHF
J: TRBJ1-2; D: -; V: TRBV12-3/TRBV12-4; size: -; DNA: TGTGCCAGCAGTGACACGATCTATGGCTACACCTTC; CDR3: CASSDTIYGYTF
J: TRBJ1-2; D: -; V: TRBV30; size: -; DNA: TGTGCCTGGAGTGTTGGCTCCTACAGGGTAGACTATGGCTACACCTTC; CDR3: CAWSVGSYRVDYGYTF
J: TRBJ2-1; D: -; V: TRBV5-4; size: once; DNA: TGTGCCAGCAGCCCGTCGACCCTGAAGAACTACAATGAGCAGTTCTTC; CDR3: CASSPSTLKNYNEQFF
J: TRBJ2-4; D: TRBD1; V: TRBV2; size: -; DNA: TGTGCCAGCAGTGAACGGGGACAGGGTCTGAGGGTGGAGTACTTC; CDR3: CASSERGQGLRVEYF
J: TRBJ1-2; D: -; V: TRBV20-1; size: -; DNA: TGCAGTGCTACTGAACCCGGCTACACCTTC; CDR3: CSATEPGYTF
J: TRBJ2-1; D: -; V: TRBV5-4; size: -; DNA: TGTGCCAGCAGCTCCGCCGGGGCCGGATACAATGAGCAGTTCTTC; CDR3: CASSSAGAGYNEQFF
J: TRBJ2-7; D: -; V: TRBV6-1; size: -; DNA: TGTGCCAGCAGTGAGGGGACGGCTAGACAGTACTTC; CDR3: CASSEGTARQYF
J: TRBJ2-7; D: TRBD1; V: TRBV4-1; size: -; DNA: TGCGCCAGCAGCCAAGAAAGGACCGGGACAGGGGGTATCTACGAGCAGTACTTC; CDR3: CASSQERTGTGGIYEQYF
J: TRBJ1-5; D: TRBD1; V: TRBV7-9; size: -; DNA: TGTGCCAGCAGCGGGACAGGGGGCAATCAGCCCCAGCATTTT; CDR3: CASSGTGGNQPQHF
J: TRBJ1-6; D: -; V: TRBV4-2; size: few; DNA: TGTGCCAGCAGCCAAGATCTCCCCAGGTTTGATTCACCCCTCCACTTT; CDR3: CASSQDLPRFDSPLHF
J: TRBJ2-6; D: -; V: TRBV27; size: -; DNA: TGTGCCAGCAGAACCTCTGGGGCCAACGTCCTGACTTTC; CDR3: CASRTSGANVLTF
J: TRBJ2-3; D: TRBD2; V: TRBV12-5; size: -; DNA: TGTGCTAGTGGTTTCGGGACTAGCGGGTCAGATACGCAGTATTTT; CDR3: CASGFGTSGSDTQYF
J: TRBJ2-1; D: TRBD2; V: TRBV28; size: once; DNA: TGTGCCAGCAGTTTATCTGGGGAGGGGCTAGCGGGGCAATTCTTC; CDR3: CASSLSGEGLAGQFF
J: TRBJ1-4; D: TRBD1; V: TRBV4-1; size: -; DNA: TGCGCCAGCAGCCAAGATAGTCAGCGAGGGGGCCGGTGGGAAAAACTGTTTTTT; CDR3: CASSQDSQRGGRWEKLFF
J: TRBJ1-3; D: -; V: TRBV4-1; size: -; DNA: TGCGCCAGCAGCCAAGATTATCCGGGGGCAAACACCATATATTTT; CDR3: CASSQDYPGANTIYF
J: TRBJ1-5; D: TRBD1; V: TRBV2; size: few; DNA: TGTGCCAGCAGATGGGACAGGGGAAGCAATCAGCCCCAGCATTTT; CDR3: CASRWDRGSNQPQHF
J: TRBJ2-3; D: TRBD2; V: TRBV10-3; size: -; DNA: TGTGCCATTCGCCGGACTAGCGGGAGCACAGATACGCAGTATTTT; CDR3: CAIRRTSGSTDTQYF
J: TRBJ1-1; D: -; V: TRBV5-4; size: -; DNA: TGTGCCAGCAGCCACCCGGACTGGAACACTGAAGCTTTCTTT; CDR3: CASSHPDWNTEAFF
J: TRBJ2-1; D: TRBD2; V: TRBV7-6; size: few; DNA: TGTGCCAGCAAAGCGGGGGGGCTAAATGAGCAGTTCTTC; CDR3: CASKAGGLNEQFF
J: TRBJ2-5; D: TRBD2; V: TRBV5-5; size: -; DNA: TGTGCCAGCAGCCTGTCCGGGACTAGCGGAAAAGAGACCCAGTACTTC; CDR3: CASSLSGTSGKETQYF
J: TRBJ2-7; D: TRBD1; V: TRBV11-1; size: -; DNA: TGTGCCAGCAGCTCCAGGGGGCACGAGCAGTACTTC; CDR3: CASSSRGHEQYF
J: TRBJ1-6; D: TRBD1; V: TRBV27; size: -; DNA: TGTGCCAGCGGTGTCTCGAGTTGGGGTACAGGGGTATACTCACCCCTCCACTTT; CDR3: CASGVSSWGTGVYSPLHF
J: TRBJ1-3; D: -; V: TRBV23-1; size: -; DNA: TGCGCCAGCAGTCAATTATTCCGAATCTCTGGAAACACCATATATTTT; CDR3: CASSQLFRISGNTIYF
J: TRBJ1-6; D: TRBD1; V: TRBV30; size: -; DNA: TGTGCCTGGAGTGTAGGGACAGCTGGTTCACCCCTCCACTTT; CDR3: CAWSVGTAGSPLHF
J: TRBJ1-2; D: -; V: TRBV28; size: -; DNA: TGTGCCAGCAGCAGTGAGACAGTCAATGGCTACACCTTC; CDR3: CASSSETVNGYTF
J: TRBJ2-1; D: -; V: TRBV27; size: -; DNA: TGTGCCAGCAGTTCCCTCGGAGGAAATGAGCAGTTCTTC; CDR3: CASSSLGGNEQFF
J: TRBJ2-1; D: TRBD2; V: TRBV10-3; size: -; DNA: TGTGCCATCAGTGAGGGGGGGACTATGAAGTTCTTC; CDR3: CAISEGGTMKFF
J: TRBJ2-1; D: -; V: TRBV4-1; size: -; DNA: TGCGCCAGCAGACCGGGGGCAGGTTTCTACAATGAGCAGTTCTTC; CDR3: CASRPGAGFYNEQFF